The 20 T cell receptor beta chains listed next were all sequenced from one sample in a study of cytomegalovirus exposure and HLA in healthy donors. A multiplex PCR was run with 60 Vbeta primers and 13 Jbeta primers. Clones were read by immunoSEQ multiplex PCR, and TCRdb kept only the in-frame ones, dropping some. This table holds approximately 88,000 clones, 64% found once. Sequencing used PBMCs. These receptors were obtained from a man between 60 and 70 years old in good health and CMV-seronegative.

The rearrangement links TRBV11-2 to TRBJ2-3, with TRBD2 matching over 11 bases. The CDR3 spans 15 residues. The V gene's germline CDR1 is SGHAT and CDR2 FQNNGV. V lost 3 bases and J lost 4; bases outside the gene matches: 3. Here the CDR3 DNA reads TGTGCCAGCAGCTTTACTAGCGGGAGCGCAGATACGCAGTATTTT. Encoded protein: CASSFTSGSADTQYF.

This chain connects TRBV29-1 to TRBJ2-3, with TRBD2 identical over 10 bases. V dropped 4 bases and J dropped 4; count of bases not matched to a gene: 8. Germline V gives CDR1 SQVTM, CDR2 ANQGSEA. CDR3 length: 15 residues. In DNA form, the CDR3 reads TGCAGCGTTGTAGGATCTAGCGGGAGCCCAGATACGCAGTATTTT. Translated, it gives CSVVGSSGSPDTQYF.

The chain carries TRBV19 and TRBJ2-3; 8 bases line up with TRBD1. Germline-derived CDR1 and CDR2 are LNHDA and SQIVND (reference sequence). The CDR3 consists of 14 residues. Trimming cost V 4 bases and J 4 bases; bases outside gene matches: 4. This CDR3 is CASSSTGGADTQYF. CDR3 bases: TGTGCCAGTAGTAGTACAGGGGGTGCAGATACGCAGTATTTT. Full variable domain (rest looked up from reference TRBV19 and TRBJ2-3): DGGITQSPKYLFRKEGQNVTLSCEQNLNHDAMYWYRQDPGQGLRLIYYSQIVNDFQKGDIAEGYSVSREKKESFPLTVTSAQKNPTAFYLCASSSTGGADTQYFGPGTRLTVL.

This clone has a handful of counts. V usage is TRBV5-1 and J usage is TRBJ2-7, with D possibly being TRBD1 (6 bases). Germline CDR1 reads SGHRS; CDR2 reads YFSETQ. The CDR3 sequence is 14 residues long. The V and J ends lost 4 bases and 7 bases respectively, with 18 bases between them. CDR3 in amino acids: CASSDKTGPGEQYF. The CDR3 nucleotides are TGCGCCAGCAGCGATAAGACAGGCCCAGGAGAGCAGTACTTC.

This clone has only a few counts. This rearrangement joins TRBV13 to TRBJ1-2; tentative D call: TRBD1 (6 bases). This CDR3 comprises 14 residues. In germline, CDR1 is PRHDT, CDR2 FYEKMQ (reference sequence). With 0 bases removed from V and 5 bases from J, the gap between germline ends came to 10 bases. The CDR3 sequence is CASSLGQDSYGYTF. The CDR3 DNA sequence: TGTGCCAGCAGCTTAGGCCAGGACAGTTATGGCTACACCTTC.

The chain carries TRBV14 and TRBJ1-1; D perhaps matches TRBD1 (5 bases). Deletions cut 1 base from V and 7 bases from J, with 10 bases between. Germline V gene sequence: CDR1 SGHDN, CDR2 FVKESK. This CDR3 spans 13 amino acids. CDR3 DNA: TGTGCCAGCAGCCAAGTTAGGGGAGGTGAAGCTTTCTTT. It translates to CASSQVRGGEAFF.

This clone showed up just a few times. The chain employs TRBV11-3 and TRBJ2-6, with TRBD1 identical over 7 bases. Germline CDR1 SGHNT, CDR2 YENEEA. The CDR3 runs to 16 residues. Trimming removed 3 bases from V and 3 bases from J; junction bases left unmatched: 5. Written as DNA, the CDR3 is TGTGCCAGCAGCTTGGGCCAGGGGGTTGGGGCCAACGTCCTGACTTTC. Translated, it gives CASSLGQGVGANVLTF.

This clone has only a few counts. This chain links TRBV4-2 with TRBJ2-1; 9 bases fit TRBD1. The V segment lost 4 bases and the J segment 7 bases; nucleotides outside the gene matches: 5. Germline CDR1 reads LGHNA; CDR2 reads YNFKEQ. The CDR3 covers 14 residues. The CDR3 coding sequence is TGTGCCAGCAGCCCACGACAGGGGGGAAATGAGCAGTTCTTC. It encodes CASSPRQGGNEQFF.

This chain joins TRBV6-4 and TRBJ2-2; 7 nucleotides agree with TRBD2. Germline CDR1 MRHNA, CDR2 SNTAGT. The CDR3 is made up of 13 amino acids. The V gene end was trimmed by 6 bases and the J gene end by 7 bases; junction bases not matched to a gene: 5. The CDR3 bases are TGTGCCAGCAGCCTAACTAGCGTCGGGGAGCTGTTTTTT. It is translated as CASSLTSVGELFF.

The chain joins TRBV7-2 to TRBJ1-2; D uncertain. Trimming stripped 0 bases from V and 6 bases from J, with 14 bases between. This CDR3 has 15 amino acids. Germline CDR1 SGHTA, CDR2 FQGNSA. CDR3 coding DNA: TGTGCCAGCAGCTTAGCAGGATTAAACAGTGATGGCTACACCTTC. Translation: CASSLAGLNSDGYTF. Supplemented by reference TRBV7-2 and TRBJ1-2, the full variable domain reads GAGVSQSPSNKVTEKGKDVELRCDPISGHTALYWYRQSLGQGLEFLIYFQGNSAPDKSGLPSDRFSAERTGGSVSTLTIQRTQQEDSAVYLCASSLAGLNSDGYTFGSGTRLTVV.

This chain uses TRBV18 with TRBJ2-5, with D tentatively TRBD2 (5 bases). Germline values: CDR1 KGHSH, CDR2 LQKENI. V lost 2 bases, J lost 7 bases, and 11 bases lay in between. CDR3 size: 13 residues. The CDR3 bases are TGTGCCAGCTCACCAGAGGGCCACGGGACCCAGTACTTC. Amino acid sequence: CASSPEGHGTQYF.

This chain uses TRBV7-2 with TRBJ1-1; 8 bases are a match to TRBD1. The CDR3 spans 13 residues. Losses at the gene ends were 3 bases for V and 11 bases for J; bases not matched to a gene: 8. Per germline, CDR1 SGHTA and CDR2 FQGNSA. The chain's CDR3 is CASSLDRVFIAFF. In DNA, the CDR3 is TGTGCCAGCAGCTTGGACAGGGTGTTTATCGCTTTCTTT.

This chain joins TRBV19 and TRBJ1-1, with TRBD1 matching 7 bases. Germline V gene sequence: CDR1 LNHDA, CDR2 SQIVND (reference sequence). The CDR3 length is 14 residues. Trimming at V came to 5 bases and at J to 4 bases, leaving 7 bases not matched to a gene. The CDR3 region has the DNA TGTGCCAGTAGTTTCGGGACAGTTGCCACTGAAGCTTTCTTT. Amino acids: CASSFGTVATEAFF.

The chain combines TRBV6-5 with TRBJ2-1, with unresolved D. Trimming removed 6 bases from V and 5 bases from J, with 11 bases in between. CDR1 and CDR2 from the germline V gene are MNHEY and SVGAGI. The CDR3 loop spans 13 amino acids. This CDR3 reads CASSSSADNEQFF. CDR3 bases: TGTGCCAGCAGCTCCTCGGCGGACAATGAGCAGTTCTTC.

The V gene is TRBV9, the J gene TRBJ2-7; 7 positions agree with TRBD2. J was trimmed by 5 bases and V by 2 bases; bases with no gene match: 10. The germline CDR1 and CDR2 sequences are SGDLS and YYNGEE. The CDR3 is 15 amino acids. Written as DNA, the CDR3 is TGTGCCAGCAGCGTGGGGGGGGGATCTTTCGACGAGCAGTACTTC. Amino acid sequence: CASSVGGGSFDEQYF. The complete variable domain, with remaining parts taken from reference TRBV9 and TRBJ2-7, reads DSGVTQTPKHLITATGQRVTLRCSPRSGDLSVYWYQQSLDQGLQFLIQYYNGEERAKGNILERFSAQQFPDLHSELNLSSLELGDSALYFCASSVGGGSFDEQYFGPGTRLTVT.

V is TRBV19 and J is TRBJ1-6; a possible D gene is TRBD1 (5 bases). Trimming removed 4 bases at V and 1 base at J, with 8 bases between. Germline lookup yields CDR1 LNHDA and CDR2 SQIVND (reference sequence). There are 15 residues in the CDR3. The CDR3: CASSTGSSYNSPLHF. Here the CDR3 DNA reads TGTGCCAGTAGTACAGGGTCTTCCTATAATTCACCCCTCCACTTT.

This clone was observed a few times. The CDR3 sequence: CASGEGGTFLTEAFF. The CDR3 nucleotides read TGTGCCAGCGGGGAGGGGGGGACCTTTTTAACTGAAGCTTTCTTT. The chain is built from TRBV6-1 and TRBJ1-1; maybe TRBD1 (6 bases). V lost 8 bases and J 5 bases, leaving 21 bases between the germline ends. Germline V gene data show CDR1 as MNHNS and CDR2 as SASEGT. The CDR3 consists of 15 residues.

The J gene is TRBJ1-1, the V gene TRBV2, with 10 nucleotides matching TRBD1. Germline V gene lookup returns CDR1 SNHLY and CDR2 FYNNEI. V trimming: 6 bases; J trimming: 0 bases; junction bases outside the gene matches: 7. The length of the CDR3 is 16 residues. CDR3 DNA sequence: TGTGCCAGCAGGGGAGGGACAGGGGCCTTGAACACTGAAGCTTTCTTT. As protein: CASRGGTGALNTEAFF.

V usage is TRBV5-4 and J usage is TRBJ2-5; possibly TRBD2 for D (6 bases). V lost 4 bases and J 5 bases, leaving 12 bases between the germline ends. This CDR3 has 13 amino acids. CDR1 and CDR2 (germline): SGHNT, YYREEE (reference sequence). CDR3 sequence (DNA): TGTGCCAGCAGCGCCCGGGACTCGGAGACCCAGTACTTC. It translates to CASSARDSETQYF.

The chain is built from TRBV11-3 and TRBJ2-7; 7 bases fit TRBD1. This CDR3 is built from 12 residues. V was pared by 5 bases and J by 6 bases, with 4 bases of the junction left unmatched. Germline CDR1 reads SGHNT; CDR2 reads YENEEA. The CDR3 sequence: CASSPPGGEQYF. In nucleotides, the CDR3 is TGTGCCAGCAGCCCCCCAGGGGGCGAGCAGTACTTC.